This TCR beta chain was retrieved from a study of blood T cell repertoires in COVID-19. Study summary: Some COVID-19 samples were acute and others convalescent; all came from the United States, Italy and Spain. PBMCs, B-cell-depleted T cells, or T cells provided the cDNA or gDNA that made up the material.

TCRdb's table, derived via immunoSEQ multiplex PCR, lists solely in-frame clones and lacks some. The table has about 220,000 clones, around three quarters seen once. Sequenced input: peripheral blood. This clonotype was sampled from a woman aged 70-85 years with acute or convalescent COVID-19.

Here the CDR3 DNA reads TGCGCCAGCAGCTCAGGAGCGGCCAACACCGGGGAGCTGTTTTTT. This codes for CASSSGAANTGELFF. This chain joins TRBV5-1 and TRBJ2-2; D perhaps matches TRBD2 (5 bases). The CDR3 is made up of 15 amino acids. V was trimmed by 3 bases and J by 2 bases, leaving 11 bases between them. Per germline, CDR1 SGHRS and CDR2 YFSETQ.